The 27 T cell receptor beta chains reported below all come from one sample, sequenced in a study of T cells in tuberculosis. Generated by immunoSEQ multiplex PCR, the TCRdb table keeps only in-frame clones and is missing some. The sample carries tens of thousands of clones, nearly 95% recorded once. Sequencing was performed on PBMCs. These receptors were obtained from a donor between 10 and 35 years old with latent tuberculosis or without tuberculosis infection.

This clone was observed once. The genes are TRBV9 and TRBJ1-1, with TRBD1 identical over 10 bases. In germline, CDR1 is SGDLS, CDR2 YYNGEE. CDR3 length: 14 amino acids. The V segment lost 3 bases and the J segment 6 bases; nucleotides outside the gene matches: 5. The CDR3 sequence is CASSATGGSAEAFF. The CDR3 nucleotides are TGTGCCAGCAGCGCGACAGGGGGCTCGGCTGAAGCTTTCTTT.

The chain couples TRBV4-1 to TRBJ2-7; a weak D match, TRBD1 (6 bases). Between the trimmed V and J ends, which lost 0 bases and 2 bases, there was a span of 14 bases. Germline V lookup: CDR1 MGHRA, CDR2 YSYEKL. The CDR3 sequence is 16 residues long. This CDR3 is CASSQDLVGQTYEQYF. CDR3 nucleotides: TGCGCCAGCAGCCAAGATCTTGTTGGACAGACCTACGAGCAGTACTTC.

The V call is TRBV10-3, the J call TRBJ2-7; 11 nucleotides line up with TRBD2. The junction had 1 base not matched to a gene; V was cut back by 2 bases and J by 1 base. CDR3 length: 15 amino acids. Germline V gives CDR1 ENHRY, CDR2 SYGVKD. The CDR3 coding sequence is TGTGCCATCAGTGAGCCTAGCGGGAGGTCCTACGAGCAGTACTTC. As protein: CAISEPSGRSYEQYF.

The rearrangement uses TRBV2 and TRBJ1-1, with D possibly TRBD1 on 5 matching bases. Trimming removed 3 bases from V and 1 base from J, with 9 bases in between. Germline CDR1 SNHLY, CDR2 FYNNEI. The CDR3 extends over 14 amino acids. Here the CDR3 reads CASSDIDRNTEAFF. DNA for the CDR3: TGTGCCAGCAGTGACATCGACAGGAACACTGAAGCTTTCTTT.

CDR3 nucleotide sequence: TGTGCCAGCAGCTTAGTTCATAGCGGGGGATACGAGCAGTACTTC. It yields the protein CASSLVHSGGYEQYF. The chain employs TRBV11-2 and TRBJ2-7; 9 nucleotides agree with TRBD2. Germline CDR1 is SGHAT and CDR2 is FQNNGV. Trimming at V came to 1 base and at J to 4 bases, leaving 5 bases not matched to a gene. The CDR3 totals 15 residues.

V is TRBV7-9 and J is TRBJ1-1, with TRBD1 matching over 7 bases. The CDR3 contains 15 residues. V was clipped by 5 bases and J by 2 bases; unmatched bases: 8. Germline loops: CDR1 SEHNR, CDR2 FQNEAQ (reference sequence). This CDR3 is CASSPAGTVNTEAFF. CDR3 sequence (DNA): TGTGCCAGCAGCCCGGCGGGGACAGTTAACACTGAAGCTTTCTTT.

The chain has TRBV30 and TRBJ2-3, with 7 bases aligning to TRBD2. V was pared by 3 bases and J by 7 bases, with 10 bases of the junction left unmatched. The CDR3 sequence is 14 residues long. CDR1 and CDR2 from the germline V gene are GTSNPN and SVGIG (reference sequence). The CDR3 here is CAWRSTGGPYTQYF. The CDR3 DNA reads as TGTGCCTGGAGGTCTACGGGAGGCCCGTATACGCAGTATTTT.

The V gene is TRBV7-9, the J gene TRBJ2-7; D perhaps matches TRBD1 (5 bases). V lost 2 bases and J lost 2, with 7 bases in between. Germline V CDR1 and CDR2: SEHNR, FQNEAQ (reference sequence). The CDR3 has 13 amino acids. Here the CDR3 reads CASSLQGTYEQYF. The CDR3 nucleotides read TGTGCCAGCAGCTTACAGGGAACCTACGAGCAGTACTTC.

The chain has TRBV29-1 and TRBJ2-5; 9 nucleotides line up with TRBD2. Germline loops: CDR1 SQVTM, CDR2 ANQGSEA. V dropped 4 bases and J dropped 6; count of bases not matched to a gene: 12. This CDR3 comprises 15 residues. The CDR3 DNA reads as TGCAGCGTTGCGGCGGGAGGGCCACCAGTGCAGACCCAGTACTTC. Its protein is CSVAAGGPPVQTQYF.

V and J are TRBV12-5 and TRBJ2-1; 14 bases align to TRBD2. From germline, CDR1 is LGHNT and CDR2 FRNRAP. The junction had 7 bases not matched to a gene; V was cut back by 2 bases and J by 13 bases. CDR3 size: 15 residues. CDR3 sequence: CASGLFSGTSGRQFF. Here the CDR3 DNA reads TGTGCTAGTGGTTTGTTCTCCGGGACTAGCGGGAGACAGTTCTTC. Combining the CDR3 with reference TRBV12-5 and TRBJ2-1 gives the whole variable domain DARVTQTPRHKVTEMGQEVTMRCQPILGHNTVFWYRQTMMQGLELLAYFRNRAPLDDSGMPKDRFSAEMPDATLATLKIQPSEPRDSAVYFCASGLFSGTSGRQFFGPGTRLTVL.

The chain joins TRBV20-1 to TRBJ1-4; the D is unclear. Trimming took off 8 bases at V and 8 bases at J, with 12 bases between the two ends. Germline CDR1 reads DFQATT; CDR2 reads SNEGSKA (reference sequence). CDR3 length: 11 residues. CDR3 nucleotides: TGCAGTTTGCAGGAAAGCGAAAAACTGTTTTTT. Protein sequence: CSLQESEKLFF.

The V gene is TRBV18, the J gene TRBJ2-3, with a weak D call TRBD2 (5 bases). V was pared by 6 bases and J by 2 bases, with 15 bases between. Germline CDR1 and CDR2: KGHSH and LQKENI. This CDR3 region has 15 residues. CDR3 sequence reads: CASSPFGVHTDTQYF. The DNA for the CDR3 is TGTGCCAGCTCCCCTTTCGGGGTACACACAGATACGCAGTATTTT.

The V and J genes are TRBV19 and TRBJ2-1, with D maybe TRBD2 (5 bases). The CDR3 totals 16 residues. CDR1 LNHDA and CDR2 SQIVND come from the germline V gene (reference sequence). V was clipped by 10 bases and J by 3 bases, with 22 bases between them. In DNA form, the CDR3 reads TGTGCCACTGCGTCGCCTTTTACAAGCGGCTACAATGAGCAGTTCTTC. Protein: CATASPFTSGYNEQFF.

V gene TRBV28 combines with J gene TRBJ2-7, with D perhaps matching TRBD2 (5 bases). This CDR3 has 16 amino acids. Germline CDR1 reads MDHEN; CDR2 reads SYDVKM. V was cut by 2 bases and J by 3 bases, with 17 bases left in between. CDR3 bases: TGTGCCAGCAGTTTAACCGGACCCGGGATCTTCTACGAGCAGTACTTC. Encoded protein: CASSLTGPGIFYEQYF.

This clone has a single count. The CDR3 reads CASSFTLDFWGGGAFF. The CDR3 nucleotides are TGTGCCAGCAGCTTCACCTTGGACTTTTGGGGCGGGGGAGCTTTCTTT. The chain has TRBV7-2 and TRBJ1-1, with TRBD1 as a possible D gene (5 bases). Trimming removed 3 bases from V and 10 bases from J, with 24 bases in between. This CDR3 has 16 amino acids. CDR1 and CDR2 (germline): SGHTA, FQGNSA.

The rearrangement links TRBV6-5 to TRBJ2-3; 7 bases match TRBD2. CDR1 and CDR2 (germline): MNHEY, SVGAGI. This CDR3 region has 15 residues. The junction had 8 bases not matched to a gene; V was cut back by 7 bases and J by 1 base. CDR3 loop: CASTSLAGGTDTQYF. CDR3 sequence (DNA): TGTGCCAGCACGTCCCTGGCGGGGGGCACAGATACGCAGTATTTT.

The sample holds a few counts of this clone. V is TRBV2 and J is TRBJ2-1, with D possibly matching TRBD1 (6 bases). Germline V CDR1 and CDR2: SNHLY, FYNNEI. V shed 5 bases and J shed 6 bases, with 8 bases lying between them. This CDR3 region has 12 residues. The CDR3 DNA sequence: TGTGCCAGCAGTTTGGACAGCAATGAGCAGTTCTTC. It is translated as CASSLDSNEQFF.

The chain is built from TRBV14 and TRBJ1-2, with TRBD1 identical over 7 bases. J gave up 3 bases and V 2 bases, and 3 bases lay outside the gene matches. The CDR3 length is 14 residues. CDR1 is SGHDN, CDR2 FVKESK, per germline. CDR3 DNA: TGTGCCAGCAGCCAATACGGGACAGACTATGGCTACACCTTC. It yields the protein CASSQYGTDYGYTF.

The gene calls are TRBV5-8 and TRBJ2-3, with TRBD2 matching 12 bases. J lost 0 bases, V lost 4 bases, and 6 bases had no gene match. CDR1 is SGHTS, CDR2 YDEGEE, per germline. The CDR3 covers 17 residues. CDR3 sequence reads: CASSTALAGGSTDTQYF. Written as DNA, the CDR3 is TGTGCCAGCAGCACCGCACTAGCGGGAGGAAGCACAGATACGCAGTATTTT.

The chain carries TRBV27 and TRBJ2-3, with D tentatively TRBD2 (5 bases). Germline values: CDR1 MNHEY, CDR2 SMNVEV (reference sequence). Trimming removed 3 bases at V and 2 bases at J, with 12 bases between. The CDR3 contains 15 residues. This CDR3 is CASSFGERATDTQYF. The CDR3, as DNA: TGTGCCAGCAGTTTTGGTGAGAGGGCCACAGATACGCAGTATTTT.

The chain is built from TRBV28 and TRBJ1-1; possible D gene TRBD1, 5 bases. CDR3 length equals 14 residues. Germline loops: CDR1 MDHEN, CDR2 SYDVKM. V lost 5 bases, J lost 5 bases, and 15 bases lay in between. The CDR3 DNA is TGTGCCAGCAGTCTTACCAGGGTTAGAACTGAAGCTTTCTTT. Translation gives CASSLTRVRTEAFF.

The V call is TRBV5-8, the J call TRBJ2-1, with D possibly TRBD2 on 6 matching bases. This CDR3 contains 13 residues. V was clipped by 4 bases and J by 15 bases, with 20 bases between them. Germline CDR1 is SGHTS and CDR2 is YDEGEE. The CDR3 DNA is TGTGCCAGCAGCCCCGATGTGGGGGGATTTCCGTTCTTC. This codes for CASSPDVGGFPFF.

V gene TRBV5-6 combines with J gene TRBJ2-7; 8 bases are a match to TRBD2. Germline assignment: CDR1 SGHDT and CDR2 YYEEEE. The CDR3 extends over 14 amino acids. The junction had 13 bases not matched to a gene; V was cut back by 3 bases and J by 11 bases. The CDR3 reads CASSSPPGLGTEYF. CDR3 nucleotide sequence: TGTGCCAGCAGCTCTCCTCCGGGACTAGGAACAGAGTACTTC.

This chain uses TRBV5-4 with TRBJ2-1; 8 nucleotides line up with TRBD2. Germline CDR1 reads SGHNT; CDR2 reads YYREEE (reference sequence). The V and J ends lost 0 bases and 7 bases, in that order; junction bases with no gene match: 6. There are 15 residues in the CDR3. CDR3 amino acids: CASSLDSGIGNEQFF. Here the CDR3 DNA reads TGTGCCAGCAGCTTGGATAGCGGGATAGGGAATGAGCAGTTCTTC.

This clone has only one observation. The genes are TRBV6-5 and TRBJ1-2; perhaps TRBD1 as D (6 bases). The CDR3 runs to 13 residues. V was cut by 7 bases and J by 8 bases, with 17 bases left in between. The germline V gene encodes CDR1 MNHEY and CDR2 SVGAGI. CDR3 nucleotide sequence: TGTGCCAGCACCTCAGGGAGGGGGGTCGGCTACACCTTC. It specifies CASTSGRGVGYTF.

This chain joins TRBV2 and TRBJ1-3, with 7 bases fitting TRBD1. V dropped 2 bases and J dropped 2; count of bases not matched to a gene: 3. The CDR3 has 15 residues. The germline CDR1 and CDR2 sequences are SNHLY and FYNNEI. The CDR3 sequence: CASSESQGAGNTIYF. The CDR3 nucleotides are TGTGCCAGCAGTGAAAGTCAGGGGGCTGGAAACACCATATATTTT.

The chain carries TRBV4-1 and TRBJ1-2; weak D call: TRBD1 (5 bases). The V gene lost 4 bases and the J gene lost 6 bases, with 12 bases spanning the gap. Germline lookup yields CDR1 MGHRA and CDR2 YSYEKL. This CDR3 comprises 13 residues. The CDR3 loop reads CASSRLGLNGYTF. CDR3 in DNA: TGCGCCAGCAGCCGGTTGGGGCTGAATGGCTACACCTTC.